The present entry profiles one T cell receptor (beta chain) with its context. Its antigen is as yet unknown. The authors isolated CD4+ T cells after around nine days of culture. Participants completed two doses of the BNT162b2 or mRNA-1273 vaccine. Having tested negative for nucleocapsid antibodies, the vaccine recipients showed no prior SARS-CoV-2 infection. At days 3 and 7, half of the medium was exchanged for IL-2 medium. The source of the sample is a study of vaccination effects on CD4 cells after COVID-19. Study-wide findings and caveats: Whether induced by infection or by vaccine, clones showed marked clonal contraction late after vaccination. There were few convalescent patients in the study and no early post-infection timepoints.

Assay: immunoSEQ multiplex PCR; the TCRdb copy retains only in-frame clones and omits some. The table has 50,000 to 80,000 clones, around 80% seen once. The CDR3 totals 14 residues. The V end was cut by 1 base, the J end by 3 bases, with 7 bases between. Germline CDR1 is SGHTA and CDR2 is FQGNSA. Source: CD4+ T cells from PBMCs cultured without peptide, taken after COVID-19 vaccination. The genes are TRBV7-2 and TRBJ2-1; D not certain. This clonotype was obtained from a human donor who received a COVID-19 vaccine. CDR3 residues: CASSLGPVYNEQFF. CDR3 coding DNA: TGTGCCAGCAGCTTAGGACCAGTCTACAATGAGCAGTTCTTC.